This TCR beta chain was sequenced in a study of cytomegalovirus exposure and HLA in healthy donors. Study-level results: Earlier results showed most TCR beta V segments being productive about 87% or about 30% of the time. The study designated around 150 TCR beta chains cytomegalovirus-associated.

The CDR3 sequence is 15 residues long. The V segment lost 7 bases and the J segment 4 bases; nucleotides outside the gene matches: 11. Germline CDR1 MGHDK, CDR2 SYGVNS. The PCR used 60 Vbeta and 13 Jbeta primers. The table came from immunoSEQ multiplex PCR; TCRdb's copy has only in-frame clones and leaves some out. The sample includes 75,000 to 95,000 clones, just under 70% of them seen just once. Comment on this clone: Its target is not known.

The genes are TRBV25-1 and TRBJ2-7; 9 nucleotides align to TRBD1. Sequenced sample: PBMCs. This clonotype originated in a man between 50 and 59 years old in good health and CMV-seronegative. The CDR3 region is CASTGTGTGKYEQYF. The CDR3 nucleotides read TGTGCCAGCACCGGAACCGGGACAGGGAAATACGAGCAGTACTTC.